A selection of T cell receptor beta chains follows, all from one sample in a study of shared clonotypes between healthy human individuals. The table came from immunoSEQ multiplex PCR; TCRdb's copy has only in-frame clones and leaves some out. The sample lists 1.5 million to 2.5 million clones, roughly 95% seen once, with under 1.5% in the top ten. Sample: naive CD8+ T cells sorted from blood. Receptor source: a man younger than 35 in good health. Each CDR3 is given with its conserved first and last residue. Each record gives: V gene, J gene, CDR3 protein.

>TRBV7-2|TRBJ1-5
CASSVSSGDYSNQPQHF
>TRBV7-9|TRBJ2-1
CASSYQTLDRVPYNEQFF
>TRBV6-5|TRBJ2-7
CASSYSDGHYEQYF
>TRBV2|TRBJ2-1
CASTPGLAGERSYNEQFF
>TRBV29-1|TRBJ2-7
CSVVDWRETYEQYF
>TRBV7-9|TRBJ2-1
CASSQTRAGYNEQFF
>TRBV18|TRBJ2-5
CASSPTGSQETQYF
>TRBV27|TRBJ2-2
CASFPGVAGPGELFF
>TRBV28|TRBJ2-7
CASSDPGTGEIYEQYF
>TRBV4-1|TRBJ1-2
CASSPRDRDYGYTF
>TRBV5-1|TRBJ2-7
CASSSSGGPSYEQYF
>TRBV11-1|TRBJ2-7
CASSAGSGDYEQYF
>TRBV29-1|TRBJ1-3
CSVEEVGQLSGNTIYF
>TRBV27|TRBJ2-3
CASSPREGLADTQYF
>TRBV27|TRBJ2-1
CASSFWAGRGNEQFF